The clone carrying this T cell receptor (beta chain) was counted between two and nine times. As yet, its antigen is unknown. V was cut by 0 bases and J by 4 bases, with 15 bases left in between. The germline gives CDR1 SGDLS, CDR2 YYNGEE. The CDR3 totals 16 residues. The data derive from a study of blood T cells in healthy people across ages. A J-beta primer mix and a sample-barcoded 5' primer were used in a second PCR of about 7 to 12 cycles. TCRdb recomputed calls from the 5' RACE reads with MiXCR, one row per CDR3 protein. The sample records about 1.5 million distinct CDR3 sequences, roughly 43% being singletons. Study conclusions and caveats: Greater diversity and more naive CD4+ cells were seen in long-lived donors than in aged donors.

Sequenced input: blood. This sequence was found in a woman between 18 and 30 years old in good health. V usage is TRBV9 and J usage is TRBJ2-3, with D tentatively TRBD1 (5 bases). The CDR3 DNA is TGTGCCAGCAGCGTAGGGGGCCTCCTGTCGCCAGATACGCAGTATTTT. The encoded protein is CASSVGGLLSPDTQYF.